This T cell receptor (beta chain) was identified in a study of T cell responses to AZD1222 COVID-19 vaccine. Findings of the study overall: It was only a handful of AZD1222 recipients who were seropositive at baseline. Compared with day 0, the breadth and depth of the Spike-specific TCR repertoire rose significantly after two doses of AZD1222. The sample set comprised mostly white British donors with more females, and clonal diversity was possibly underestimated. None of the repertoires were sampled until the peak T cell response had passed.

In germline, CDR1 is SGHDT, CDR2 YYEEEE. V trimming: 4 bases; J trimming: 1 base; junction bases outside the gene matches: 5. The CDR3 spans 14 residues. TCRdb's table, derived via immunoSEQ multiplex PCR, lists solely in-frame clones and lacks some. The sample lists roughly 150,000 clones, roughly 86% occurring once. Details on this clone: Its antigen is as yet unknown.

The chain links TRBV5-6 to TRBJ2-7; 7 bases agree with TRBD1. This TCR derives from an adult in good health. The sequencing used peripheral blood, collected on day 0 of AZD1222 vaccination. The CDR3 protein is CASSRDRASYEQYF. In nucleotides, the CDR3 is TGTGCCAGCAGCCGAGACAGGGCATCCTACGAGCAGTACTTC.